Listed here are 10 T cell receptor beta chains from one sample, sequenced in a study of cytomegalovirus exposure and HLA in healthy donors. Vbeta (60) and Jbeta (13) primers were used in the PCR. This table comes from immunoSEQ multiplex PCR, and its TCRdb copy is limited to in-frame clones, with some not included. The table lists around 100,000 clones, about three quarters of them singletons, with roughly an eighth in the top ten. The specimen was PBMCs. The receptor source for this set is a male donor in good health and CMV-seropositive.

This chain connects TRBV29-1 to TRBJ2-5; D possibly corresponds to TRBD1 (6 bases). This CDR3 is 17 amino acids long. The V and J ends lost 4 bases and 1 base respectively, with 22 bases between them. Looked up from germline, CDR1 is SQVTM and CDR2 is ANQGSEA. The CDR3 nucleotides read TGCAGCGTTGTTGGGCACGGGACACACACTGCCCAAGAGACCCAGTACTTC. Its translation: CSVVGHGTHTAQETQYF.

The J gene is TRBJ1-5, the V gene TRBV4-3; D remains unclear. The CDR3 runs 15 residues. V dropped 1 base and J dropped 3 bases, with 10 bases sitting between them. Per the germline V gene, CDR1 is LGHNA and CDR2 is YSLEER. The CDR3 DNA reads as TGCGCCAGCAGCCAAGGCAGGCGGGACAATCAGCCCCAGCATTTT. This translates into CASSQGRRDNQPQHF.

This chain connects TRBV28 to TRBJ2-3, with a possible D match to TRBD1 (5 bases). CDR1 and CDR2 from the germline V gene are MDHEN and SYDVKM. Trimming took 0 bases from V and 2 from J, leaving 9 bases between them. This CDR3 is 15 amino acids long. CDR3 sequence reads: CASSLWQGITDTQYF. The CDR3 bases are TGTGCCAGCAGTTTATGGCAGGGAATCACAGATACGCAGTATTTT.

The rearrangement links TRBV4-1 to TRBJ2-4, with TRBD2 identical over 12 bases. The germline CDR1 and CDR2 sequences are MGHRA and YSYEKL. The CDR3 is 18 amino acids. V shed 4 bases, J shed 2 bases, and the junction held 9 bases outside the gene matches. DNA of the CDR3: TGCGCCAGCAGCCGACTAGCGGGGGCAATCGGGCCCAAAAACATTCAGTACTTC. Amino acid sequence: CASSRLAGAIGPKNIQYF.

The chain couples TRBV28 to TRBJ2-4, with 7 bases matching TRBD2. CDR1 and CDR2 (germline): MDHEN, SYDVKM. After removal of 3 bases from V and 2 bases from J, the junction contained 1 base not matched to a gene. This CDR3 region has 14 residues. The DNA of the CDR3 is TGTGCCAGCAGTTTCGGGGGGTCCAAAAACATTCAGTACTTC. Amino acid sequence: CASSFGGSKNIQYF.

The rearrangement links TRBV4-2 to TRBJ2-5; 11 bases align to TRBD2. V lost 2 bases and J lost 2; bases outside the gene matches: 7. CDR1 and CDR2 (germline): LGHNA, YNFKEQ. CDR3 length: 17 residues. Here the CDR3 DNA reads TGTGCCAGCAGCCAAACCTTAGCGGGGGGGGATCAAGAGACCCAGTACTTC. Translating gives CASSQTLAGGDQETQYF.

V is TRBV7-6 and J is TRBJ1-2; 9 nucleotides match TRBD1. The J segment lost 4 bases and the V segment lost 5 bases, leaving 5 bases of the junction unmatched. This CDR3 has 14 residues. The germline gives CDR1 SGHVS, CDR2 FNYEAQ. CDR3 in amino acids: CASSPVGQGYGYTF. The CDR3 DNA reads as TGTGCCAGCAGCCCAGTGGGACAGGGCTATGGCTACACCTTC.

Points on this clone: This sample also contains other DNA sequences that code for the same CDR3. The chain links TRBV11-3 to TRBJ1-1; TRBD1 is a possible D gene (5 bases). V lost 2 bases, J lost 8 bases, and 9 bases lay in between. This CDR3 contains 12 residues. Looked up from germline, CDR1 is SGHNT and CDR2 is YENEEA. The CDR3 DNA is TGTGCCAGCAGCTTATCGCAGGGCGAAGCTTTCTTT. As protein: CASSLSQGEAFF. The complete variable domain, with remaining parts taken from reference TRBV11-3 and TRBJ1-1, reads EAGVVQSPRYKIIEKKQPVAFWCNPISGHNTLYWYLQNLGQGPELLIRYENEEAVDDSQLPKDRFSAERLKGVDSTLKIQPAELGDSAVYLCASSLSQGEAFFGQGTRLTVV.

This chain joins TRBV27 and TRBJ2-1, with D maybe TRBD2 (7 bases). Germline values: CDR1 MNHEY, CDR2 SMNVEV (reference sequence). V was clipped by 3 bases and J by 7 bases, with 22 bases between them. CDR3 length equals 17 residues. The CDR3 sequence is CASSFPGGRGLGNEQFF. Here the CDR3 DNA reads TGTGCCAGCAGTTTTCCGGGGGGCAGAGGTCTGGGAAATGAGCAGTTCTTC.

The rearrangement joins TRBV2 to TRBJ2-5, with D hard to call. Germline assignment: CDR1 SNHLY and CDR2 FYNNEI. The CDR3 is 13 amino acids. Trimming cost V 6 bases and J 5 bases, with 13 bases left between them. The CDR3 region has the DNA TGTGCCAGCAGCAGACACACACAGGAGACCCAGTACTTC. It encodes CASSRHTQETQYF.